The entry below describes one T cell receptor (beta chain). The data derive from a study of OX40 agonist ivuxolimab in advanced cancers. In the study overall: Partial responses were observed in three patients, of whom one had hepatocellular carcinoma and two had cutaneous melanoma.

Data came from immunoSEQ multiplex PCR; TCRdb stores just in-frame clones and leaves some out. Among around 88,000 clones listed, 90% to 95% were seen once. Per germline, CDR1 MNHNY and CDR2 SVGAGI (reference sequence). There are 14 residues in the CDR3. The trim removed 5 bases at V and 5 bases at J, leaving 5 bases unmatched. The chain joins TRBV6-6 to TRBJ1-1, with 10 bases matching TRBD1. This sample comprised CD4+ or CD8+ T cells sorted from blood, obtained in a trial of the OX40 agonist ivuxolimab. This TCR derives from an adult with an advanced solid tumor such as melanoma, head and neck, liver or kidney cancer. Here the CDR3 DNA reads TGTGCCAGCAGTAGACAGGGGGCGCGGACTGAAGCTTTCTTT. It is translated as CASSRQGARTEAFF.